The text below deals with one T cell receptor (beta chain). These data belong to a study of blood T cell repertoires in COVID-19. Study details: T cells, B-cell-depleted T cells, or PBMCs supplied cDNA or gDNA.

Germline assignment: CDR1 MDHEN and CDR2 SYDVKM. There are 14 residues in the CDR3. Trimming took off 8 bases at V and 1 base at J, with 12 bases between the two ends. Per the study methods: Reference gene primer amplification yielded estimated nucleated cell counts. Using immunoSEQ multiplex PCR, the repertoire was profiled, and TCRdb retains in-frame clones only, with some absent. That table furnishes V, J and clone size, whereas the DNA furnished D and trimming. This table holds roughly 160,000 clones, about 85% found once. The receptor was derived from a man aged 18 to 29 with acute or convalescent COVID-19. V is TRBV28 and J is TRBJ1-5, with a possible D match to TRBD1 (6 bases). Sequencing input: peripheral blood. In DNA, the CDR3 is TGTGCCAGCCGCGAGGGGGGGAGCAATCAGCCCCAGCATTTT. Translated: CASREGGSNQPQHF.